Shown below are 31 T cell receptor beta chains from a single sample sequenced in a study of siplizumab effects on memory and regulatory T cells. TCRdb keeps only in-frame clones here, not all; method: immunoSEQ multiplex PCR. The profile covers more than 3,000 clones, with 53% appearing a single time and 4.8% taken by the ten largest. The antigens for these receptors are not known. Over a period of 5 to 7 days at 37 degrees C, the mixed lymphocyte reaction cells were cocultured. Source material: CFSE-low (dividing) CD4+ T cells sorted from an allogeneic mixed lymphocyte reaction. The receptors derive from a human donor in good health; the cells came from an allogeneic mixed lymphocyte reaction.

The V gene is TRBV11-1, the J gene TRBJ1-6; D call uncertain. V gave up 2 bases and J gave up 8 bases, with 4 bases separating them. Germline V gene lookup returns CDR1 SGHAT and CDR2 FQDESV (reference sequence). The CDR3 extends over 12 amino acids. The CDR3 loop reads CASSLSDSPLHF. The CDR3 nucleotides read TGTGCCAGCAGCTTAAGCGATTCACCCCTCCACTTT. Combining the CDR3 with reference TRBV11-1 and TRBJ1-6 gives the whole variable domain EAEVAQSPRYKITEKSQAVAFWCDPISGHATLYWYRQILGQGPELLVQFQDESVVDDSQLPKDRFSAERLKGVDSTLKIQPAELGDSAMYLCASSLSDSPLHFGNGTRLTVT.

This clone was seen only a few times. This chain joins TRBV6-5 and TRBJ2-7; D might be TRBD1 (6 bases). Germline CDR1 reads MNHEY; CDR2 reads SVGAGI. This CDR3 is built from 14 residues. The V gene lost 4 bases and the J gene lost 2 bases, with 12 bases spanning the gap. The CDR3 spells CASSLGTNTYEQYF. Here the CDR3 DNA reads TGTGCCAGCAGTTTAGGGACAAATACCTACGAGCAGTACTTC.

The sample holds a few counts of this clone. The CDR3 loop is CASSSPGQVYYEQYF. The CDR3 DNA sequence: TGTGCCAGTAGTTCTCCGGGACAGGTATACTACGAGCAGTACTTC. The gene calls are TRBV19 and TRBJ2-7; 8 bases fit TRBD1. CDR3 length: 15 amino acids. V was clipped by 5 bases and J by 3 bases; unmatched bases: 9. Germline CDR1 reads LNHDA; CDR2 reads SQIVND (reference sequence).

This chain connects TRBV27 to TRBJ2-5; D may be TRBD2 (5 bases). The ends were cut back, 5 bases at V and 5 bases at J, with 12 bases in the middle. Germline V gene lookup returns CDR1 MNHEY and CDR2 SMNVEV (reference sequence). The CDR3 is 13 residues long. The CDR3 region is CASSVLRGETQYF. The CDR3 DNA follows: TGTGCCAGCAGTGTTCTCCGAGGGGAGACCCAGTACTTC.

This chain joins TRBV7-7 and TRBJ2-7; 12 bases line up with TRBD2. Per germline, CDR1 SSHAT and CDR2 FNYEAQ (reference sequence). V was clipped by 5 bases and J by 5 bases; unmatched bases: 4. The CDR3 has 14 residues. The CDR3 DNA follows: TGTGCCAGCAGCCGGACTAGCGGGGATAACGAGCAGTACTTC. This encodes CASSRTSGDNEQYF.

V gene TRBV11-2 combines with J gene TRBJ2-1, with a tentative D call TRBD2 (6 bases). Between the trimmed V and J ends, which lost 8 bases and 5 bases, there was a span of 13 bases. Germline CDR1 and CDR2: SGHAT and FQNNGV. The CDR3 length is 13 residues. CDR3 loop: CASQRGLNNEQFF. The DNA for the CDR3 is TGTGCCAGCCAACGGGGACTCAACAATGAGCAGTTCTTC.

The gene calls are TRBV7-9 and TRBJ2-1; 8 nucleotides line up with TRBD2. The CDR3 sequence is 15 residues long. Germline trimming cut 1 base from V and 7 bases from J; bases unmatched to any gene: 6. CDR1 is SEHNR and CDR2 is FQNEAQ in the germline V gene (reference sequence). CDR3 sequence: CASSLVAGTRNEQFF. The CDR3, as DNA: TGTGCCAGCAGCTTAGTGGCCGGGACTAGAAATGAGCAGTTCTTC.

CDR3 in DNA: TGTGCCAGCTCACCATTGAGTGTGGAGACCCAGTACTTC. This translates into CASSPLSVETQYF. The J gene is TRBJ2-5, the V gene TRBV18; no definite D call. CDR1 KGHSH and CDR2 LQKENI come from the germline V gene. V lost 2 bases and J lost 5, with 9 bases in between. This CDR3 region has 13 residues.

The V call is TRBV6-6, the J call TRBJ2-5, with no clear D. There are 12 residues in the CDR3. Germline-derived CDR1 and CDR2 are MNHNY and SVGAGI (reference sequence). V was pared by 5 bases and J by 4 bases, with 8 bases between. The chain's CDR3 is CASSTLGETQYF. The CDR3 nucleotides read TGTGCCAGCAGTACCCTGGGAGAGACCCAGTACTTC.

This clone appeared a few times. This chain joins TRBV9 and TRBJ2-3, with D tentatively TRBD2 (6 bases). CDR1 is SGDLS, CDR2 YYNGEE, per germline. The V end lost 3 bases, the J end lost 3 bases, and 11 bases lay between the germline ends. This CDR3 spans 14 amino acids. The CDR3 loop reads CASSGRGRTDTQYF. The CDR3 region has the DNA TGTGCCAGCAGCGGGAGGGGCCGGACAGATACGCAGTATTTT.

In its sample, this clone was seen once. The V gene is TRBV27, the J gene TRBJ2-7, with 15 bases identical to TRBD2. The junction had 14 bases not matched to a gene; V was cut back by 5 bases and J by 0 bases. Germline V CDR1 and CDR2: MNHEY, SMNVEV (reference sequence). The CDR3 runs 20 residues. CDR3 protein: CASSLNPPGLAGGPSYEQYF. The CDR3 coding sequence is TGTGCCAGCAGTCTAAACCCCCCGGGACTAGCGGGGGGCCCCTCCTACGAGCAGTACTTC.

The chain links TRBV7-1 to TRBJ1-3; 9 bases match TRBD1. TRBV7-1 is treated as an ORF (open reading frame) with a function not yet certain. Trimming at V came to 5 bases and at J to 2 bases, leaving 4 bases not matched to a gene. There are 15 residues in the CDR3. The CDR3 coding sequence is TGTGCCAGCAGCCGTTGGACAGGGGCTGGAAACACCATATATTTT. This encodes CASSRWTGAGNTIYF.

The gene calls are TRBV5-8 and TRBJ2-3, with TRBD2 as a possible D gene (5 bases). CDR1 SGHTS and CDR2 YDEGEE come from the germline V gene. The CDR3 is 13 amino acids. V was pared by 2 bases and J by 4 bases, with 8 bases between. The chain's CDR3 is CASSFMEADTQYF. The CDR3 DNA is TGTGCCAGCAGCTTCATGGAGGCAGATACGCAGTATTTT.

The sample holds one count of this clone. V and J are TRBV6-1 and TRBJ1-1, with D tentatively TRBD1 (6 bases). Germline V gene sequence: CDR1 MNHNS, CDR2 SASEGT. The CDR3 has 14 amino acids. Trimming stripped 5 bases from V and 0 bases from J, with 10 bases between. CDR3 in DNA: TGTGCCAGCAGTTTCAGGGGAGTGAACACTGAAGCTTTCTTT. This gives the protein CASSFRGVNTEAFF.

This sequence joins TRBV11-3 and TRBJ1-3; D ambiguous. Germline CDR1 SGHNT, CDR2 YENEEA. The germline V and J ends were trimmed by 5 bases and 0 bases, with 2 bases remaining between them. The CDR3 is made up of 12 amino acids. This CDR3 reads CASSRSGNTIYF. As DNA, the CDR3 is TGTGCCAGCAGCCGCTCTGGAAACACCATATATTTT.

The table lists this clone with a few counts. The J gene is TRBJ2-7, the V gene TRBV5-1; the D gene is possibly TRBD1 (8 bases). CDR1 is SGHRS and CDR2 is YFSETQ in the germline V gene. Trimming took off 6 bases at V and 2 bases at J, with 15 bases between the two ends. The CDR3 runs to 14 residues. This chain's CDR3 is CASTAQGGPYEQYF. DNA of the CDR3: TGCGCCAGCACGGCACAGGGGGGGCCCTACGAGCAGTACTTC.

This chain uses TRBV11-2 with TRBJ2-5, with unresolved D. Trimming cost V 5 bases and J 2 bases, with 9 bases left between them. There are 13 residues in the CDR3. Germline loops: CDR1 SGHAT, CDR2 FQNNGV. The DNA for the CDR3 is TGTGCCAGCAGCGACGCGGCTCAAGAGACCCAGTACTTC. This codes for CASSDAAQETQYF.

The V gene is TRBV29-1, the J gene TRBJ1-5; D gene uncertain. The V gene lost 7 bases and the J gene lost 7 bases, with 20 bases spanning the gap. Germline V gene lookup returns CDR1 SQVTM and CDR2 ANQGSEA. This CDR3 region has 14 residues. The CDR3: CSAGADPSGQPQHF. In DNA, the CDR3 is TGCAGCGCCGGTGCGGATCCTTCGGGCCAGCCCCAGCATTTT.

Relative to its sample, this clone is large. The rearrangement links TRBV11-2 to TRBJ1-2; D is possibly TRBD1 (6 bases). Germline loops: CDR1 SGHAT, CDR2 FQNNGV. V lost 3 bases and J lost 4, with 15 bases in between. This CDR3 region has 15 residues. Here the CDR3 reads CASSLTAGAGYGYTF. The CDR3 nucleotides are TGTGCCAGCAGCTTGACGGCAGGGGCCGGCTATGGCTACACCTTC.

This rearrangement joins TRBV11-2 to TRBJ2-1; 11 bases fit TRBD1. The germline CDR1 and CDR2 sequences are SGHAT and FQNNGV. The J segment lost 10 bases and the V segment lost 6 bases, leaving 5 bases of the junction unmatched. The CDR3 contains 13 residues. CDR3 in DNA: TGTGCCAGCAGGTGGACAGGGGGCAACGAGCAGTTCTTC. It yields the protein CASRWTGGNEQFF.

V is TRBV20-1 and J is TRBJ2-1; no clear D. The germline CDR1 and CDR2 sequences are DFQATT and SNEGSKA (reference sequence). Trimming removed 0 bases at V and 10 bases at J, with 7 bases between. The CDR3 is 11 amino acids. DNA of the CDR3: TGCAGTGCTAGAGATCGGTACGAGCAGTTCTTC. Protein sequence: CSARDRYEQFF.

The chain is built from TRBV6-1 and TRBJ2-6; D remains unclear. Germline V gives CDR1 MNHNS, CDR2 SASEGT. Trimming cost V 5 bases and J 0 bases, with 5 bases left between them. The CDR3 sequence is 14 residues long. Here the CDR3 DNA reads TGTGCCAGCAGTAGCGACTCTGGGGCCAACGTCCTGACTTTC. Translated, it gives CASSSDSGANVLTF.

This clone has only a few counts. The chain has TRBV9 and TRBJ2-3; D is ambiguous. The germline V gene has CDR1 SGDLS and CDR2 YYNGEE. The CDR3 has 14 residues. V lost 4 bases and J lost 0, with 9 bases in between. CDR3 in DNA: TGTGCCAGCAGCAGGGTCTCTAGCACAGATACGCAGTATTTT. Protein: CASSRVSSTDTQYF.

Relative to its sample, this clone is large. V is TRBV28 and J is TRBJ1-2; 7 bases map to TRBD1. The germline V gene encodes CDR1 MDHEN and CDR2 SYDVKM. With V trimmed by 6 bases and J by 3 bases, 10 bases remained unmatched. This CDR3 has 15 amino acids. This CDR3 reads CASSSRQGVYYGYTF. The CDR3 bases are TGTGCCAGCAGCTCAAGACAGGGTGTTTACTATGGCTACACCTTC.

This clone occurred once. J is TRBJ2-3 and V is TRBV2; 10 bases are a match to TRBD1. Germline loops: CDR1 SNHLY, CDR2 FYNNEI. The CDR3 spans 14 residues. V shed 5 bases, J shed 3 bases, and the junction held 2 bases outside the gene matches. The DNA for the CDR3 is TGTGCCAGCAGTCGGGACAGGGGTACAGATACGCAGTATTTT. As protein: CASSRDRGTDTQYF.

The chain has TRBV5-6 and TRBJ2-1; 9 positions agree with TRBD2. Germline V gene lookup returns CDR1 SGHDT and CDR2 YYEEEE. The CDR3 loop spans 17 amino acids. Trimming cost V 4 bases and J 2 bases; bases outside gene matches: 10. The CDR3 region is CASSRELGGGAYNEQFF. The CDR3 DNA sequence: TGTGCCAGCAGCAGGGAACTTGGCGGGGGGGCCTACAATGAGCAGTTCTTC.

This clone was counted between two and nine times. The chain employs TRBV7-2 and TRBJ1-2; 12 bases map to TRBD1. J lost 8 bases, V lost 5 bases, and 3 bases had no gene match. Germline lookup yields CDR1 SGHTA and CDR2 FQGNSA. The CDR3 loop spans 13 amino acids. CDR3 nucleotides: TGTGCCAGCAGCCGGGACAGGGGGCAGGGCTACACCTTC. It codes for CASSRDRGQGYTF.

The sample holds one count of this clone. The gene calls are TRBV7-7 and TRBJ2-5; 8 bases line up with TRBD2. Trimming took 5 bases from V and 7 from J; bases not matched to a gene: 12. Per germline, CDR1 SSHAT and CDR2 FNYEAQ (reference sequence). The CDR3 spans 15 residues. The CDR3 sequence: CASSESGGAAGTQYF. For the CDR3, the DNA is TGTGCCAGCAGCGAGTCGGGGGGGGCCGCGGGGACCCAGTACTTC.

V usage is TRBV6-5 and J usage is TRBJ2-7, with D possibly matching TRBD2 (5 bases). This CDR3 comprises 14 residues. Trimming took 4 bases from V and 2 from J, leaving 12 bases between them. Germline V gene data show CDR1 as MNHEY and CDR2 as SVGAGI. CDR3 nucleotide sequence: TGTGCCAGCAGTTCCCGGGGAAGAGCCTACGAGCAGTACTTC. It is translated as CASSSRGRAYEQYF.

This clone is a singleton in its sample. The chain recombines TRBV5-4 with TRBJ2-2; no definite D call. Germline V lookup: CDR1 SGHNT, CDR2 YYREEE (reference sequence). V lost 6 bases, J lost 4 bases, and 16 bases lay in between. The length of the CDR3 is 15 residues. The CDR3 region has the DNA TGTGCCAGCACCGGTGCCGGGTCTATCACCGGGGAGCTGTTTTTT. Translated, it gives CASTGAGSITGELFF.

This clone was observed a handful of times. The V and J genes are TRBV7-2 and TRBJ2-5; no reliable D call. Germline CDR1 SGHTA, CDR2 FQGNSA. The CDR3 totals 11 residues. The V end lost 3 bases, the J end lost 5 bases, and 4 bases lay between the germline ends. The CDR3 protein is CASSFAETQYF. In nucleotides, the CDR3 is TGTGCCAGCAGCTTCGCGGAGACCCAGTACTTC.